This TCR beta chain comes out of a study of PD-1 blockade in mismatch repair-deficient tumors. Mismatch repair deficiency was confirmed in all patients, by PCR or immunohistochemistry. TCR sequencing covered three patients who responded to pembrolizumab. V dropped 4 bases and J dropped 6; count of bases not matched to a gene: 4. The CDR3 consists of 14 residues. Germline CDR1 and CDR2: MNHNY and SVGAGI (reference sequence). Only in-frame clones appear in the TCRdb table, and some are missing; sequencing was by immunoSEQ multiplex PCR. The sample contains some 49,000 clones, more than 65% of which appear only once.

This material consisted of PBMCs, taken before pembrolizumab treatment. This sequence was found in an adult with mismatch repair-deficient cancer. The J gene is TRBJ2-1, the V gene TRBV6-6; 9 bases match TRBD2. CDR3 loop: CASSSAGGSNEQFF. In DNA form, the CDR3 reads TGTGCCAGCAGTTCAGCGGGAGGATCCAATGAGCAGTTCTTC.